This T cell receptor beta chain was found in a study of cytomegalovirus exposure and HLA in healthy donors. This PCR relied on a set of 60 Vbeta primers and 13 Jbeta primers. TCRdb's copy holds only in-frame clones and misses some; the assay was immunoSEQ multiplex PCR. Of approximately 150,000 clones listed, roughly four fifths were seen once; the top ten hold under 2%. Study-wide results and caveats: The study listed about 150 cytomegalovirus-associated TCR beta chains. A later analysis by the authors found several of the most significant clusters apparently linked to common viral pathogens.

About this clone: Antigen: not known.

Trimming at V came to 7 bases and at J to 7 bases, leaving 14 bases not matched to a gene. This CDR3 has 16 amino acids. Germline CDR1 and CDR2: MDHEN and SYDVKM. V is TRBV28 and J is TRBJ1-4; 8 bases map to TRBD1. The sequenced sample consisted of PBMCs. This receptor was obtained from a woman between 40 and 50 years old in good health and CMV-seronegative. The CDR3 protein is CASTALPGGRSEKLFF. In DNA, the CDR3 is TGTGCCAGCACCGCCTTGCCAGGGGGCAGGAGTGAAAAACTGTTTTTT.